A single sample is the source of the 23 T cell receptor beta chains below, sequenced in a study of CD8+ T cells in alopecia areata. In each case, RNA was isolated and then reverse transcribed into cDNA as the sequencing template. Produced via immunoSEQ multiplex PCR; TCRdb's table is partial and in-frame only. The table includes 200,000 to 250,000 clones, approximately 60% detected once. Sequenced material: CD8+ T cells sorted from blood. Receptors originate from a human donor in good health.

The rearrangement joins TRBV25-1 to TRBJ2-5, with TRBD1 matching over 8 bases. V was pared by 6 bases and J by 9 bases, with 12 bases of the junction left unmatched. The CDR3 runs 14 residues. Germline lookup yields CDR1 MGHDK and CDR2 SYGVNS. The CDR3 coding sequence is TGTGCCAGCAGCCCATGGGGGACAGGAGGGGCCCAGTACTTC. Its protein is CASSPWGTGGAQYF. The whole variable domain, filled in from reference TRBV25-1 and TRBJ2-5, reads EADIYQTPRYLVIGTGKKITLECSQTMGHDKMYWYQQDPGMELHLIHYSYGVNSTEKGDLSSESTVSRIRTEHFPLTLESARPSHTSQYLCASSPWGTGGAQYFGPGTRLLVL.

Only one count was recorded for this clone. This chain joins TRBV5-8 and TRBJ2-7, with TRBD2 as a possible D gene (5 bases). The CDR3 length is 15 residues. The ends were cut back, 0 bases at V and 3 bases at J, with 13 bases in the middle. The V gene's germline CDR1 is SGHTS and CDR2 YDEGEE. The CDR3 protein is CASSLGRLRGYEQYF. The DNA of the CDR3 is TGTGCCAGCAGCTTGGGGCGGCTTCGGGGCTACGAGCAGTACTTC.

This chain uses TRBV4-1 with TRBJ1-2; D remains unclear. Trimming removed 0 bases from V and 7 bases from J, with 3 bases in between. Germline V gives CDR1 MGHRA, CDR2 YSYEKL. The CDR3 totals 11 residues. CDR3 DNA: TGCGCCAGCAGCCAAGATTCTGGCTACACCTTC. It yields the protein CASSQDSGYTF.

The chain combines TRBV30 with TRBJ2-1, with 8 positions matching TRBD1. CDR1 GTSNPN and CDR2 SVGIG come from the germline V gene (reference sequence). This CDR3 region has 13 residues. Losses at the gene ends were 8 bases for V and 10 bases for J; bases not matched to a gene: 13. CDR3 in amino acids: CAGRGTGNREQFF. The CDR3 nucleotides are TGTGCCGGCCGCGGGACAGGTAATCGGGAGCAGTTCTTC.

This chain links TRBV6-5 with TRBJ2-5; 8 bases align to TRBD1. Germline lookup yields CDR1 MNHEY and CDR2 SVGAGI. The ends lost 0 bases at V and 4 bases at J; junction bases unmatched: 7. The length of the CDR3 is 16 residues. In DNA, the CDR3 is TGTGCCAGCAGTTACTCCGCGGACAGGGTGGGAGAGACCCAGTACTTC. Residues: CASSYSADRVGETQYF.

This clone was observed a single time. The identical CDR3 is also encoded by other nucleotide sequences in the sample. The chain couples TRBV18 to TRBJ2-7, with 10 bases fitting TRBD1. J lost 2 bases, V lost 3 bases, and 1 base had no gene match. Germline CDR1 is KGHSH and CDR2 is LQKENI. This CDR3 has 14 residues. The CDR3 DNA reads TGTGCCAGCTCACCTGGACAGGGGGCCTACGAGCAGTACTTC. It yields the protein CASSPGQGAYEQYF.

About this clone itself: The sample holds other DNA sequences that translate to the same CDR3. This sequence joins TRBV29-1 and TRBJ1-1; D is uncertain. The CDR3 sequence is 10 residues long. The V gene's germline CDR1 is SQVTM and CDR2 ANQGSEA. The V end lost 7 bases, the J end lost 5 bases, and 8 bases lay between the germline ends. For the CDR3, the DNA is TGCAGCGCCGGTGGGACTGAAGCTTTCTTT. Its translation is CSAGGTEAFF.

The chain employs TRBV15 and TRBJ1-5; perhaps TRBD1 as D (5 bases). V was clipped by 0 bases and J by 5 bases, with 14 bases between them. CDR1 and CDR2 from the germline V gene are LNHNV and YYDKDF (reference sequence). CDR3 length: 16 residues. CDR3 protein: CATSRDLGREDQPQHF. The DNA for the CDR3 is TGTGCCACCAGCAGAGATCTCGGCAGGGAAGATCAGCCCCAGCATTTT. The full variable domain, with the rest looked up from reference TRBV15 and TRBJ1-5, is DAMVIQNPRYQVTQFGKPVTLSCSQTLNHNVMYWYQQKSSQAPKLLFHYYDKDFNNEADTPDNFQSRRPNTSFCFLDIRSPGLGDTAMYLCATSRDLGREDQPQHFGDGTRLSIL.

The V call is TRBV7-9, the J call TRBJ1-4, with 8 bases that match TRBD1. V shed 1 base, J shed 8 bases, and the junction held 9 bases outside the gene matches. This CDR3 has 16 residues. CDR1 is SEHNR and CDR2 is FQNEAQ in the germline V gene (reference sequence). CDR3 protein: CASSLVSGGASEKLFF. CDR3 DNA sequence: TGTGCCAGCAGCTTAGTTTCAGGGGGCGCATCGGAAAAACTGTTTTTT.

The V call is TRBV29-1, the J call TRBJ2-7; D gene uncertain. Germline loops: CDR1 SQVTM, CDR2 ANQGSEA. V was cut by 4 bases and J by 1 base, with 11 bases left in between. CDR3 length equals 13 residues. CDR3 amino acids: CSVVVAPSYEQYF. The CDR3 DNA reads TGCAGCGTTGTCGTGGCTCCATCCTACGAGCAGTACTTC.

The rearrangement uses TRBV30 and TRBJ1-1; D may be TRBD1 (6 bases). Trimming took 0 bases from V and 0 from J, leaving 20 bases between them. This CDR3 has 18 residues. Germline V gene data show CDR1 as GTSNPN and CDR2 as SVGIG (reference sequence). This chain's CDR3 is CAWSVDERTDRMNTEAFF. The CDR3 DNA reads TGTGCCTGGAGTGTTGATGAAAGGACAGACCGTATGAACACTGAAGCTTTCTTT.

V and J are TRBV4-2 and TRBJ2-5; TRBD1 agrees at 8 bases. V lost 4 bases to trimming and J lost 7 bases; unmatched junction nucleotides: 11. CDR3 size: 15 residues. CDR1 is LGHNA, CDR2 YNFKEQ, per germline. CDR3: CASSPRVTGDRTQYF. DNA of the CDR3: TGTGCCAGCAGCCCCCGAGTGACAGGGGACAGGACCCAGTACTTC.

The chain carries TRBV27 and TRBJ1-2; possible D gene TRBD1, 5 bases. Germline V CDR1 and CDR2: MNHEY, SMNVEV (reference sequence). V lost 8 bases and J 7 bases, leaving 17 bases between the germline ends. CDR3 length: 13 amino acids. CDR3 nucleotides: TGTGCCAGCTCCGGAGGGGCTACAACTGGCTACACCTTC. This sequence encodes CASSGGATTGYTF.

In its sample, this clone was seen a few times. Distinct nucleotide sequences in the sample also encode this CDR3. DNA of the CDR3: TGTGCCAGCAGCTTAGGGGGTGAGCAGTTCTTC. Translating gives CASSLGGEQFF. The chain couples TRBV7-9 to TRBJ2-1; D is unresolved. CDR3 size: 11 residues. V dropped 1 base and J dropped 9 bases, with 4 bases sitting between them. CDR1 SEHNR and CDR2 FQNEAQ come from the germline V gene (reference sequence). The full variable domain, with the rest looked up from reference TRBV7-9 and TRBJ2-1, is DTGVSQNPRHKITKRGQNVTFRCDPISEHNRLYWYRQTLGQGPEFLTYFQNEAQLEKSRLLSDRFSAERPKGSFSTLEIQRTEQGDSAMYLCASSLGGEQFFGPGTRLTVL.

The chain is built from TRBV2 and TRBJ2-7; 11 nucleotides match TRBD1. This CDR3 is built from 13 residues. The ends lost 10 bases at V and 5 bases at J; junction bases unmatched: 7. CDR1 and CDR2 (germline): SNHLY, FYNNEI. The CDR3 nucleotides are TGTGCCACCCCCGGGACAGGGGGTCACGAGCAGTACTTC. Protein: CATPGTGGHEQYF.

V usage is TRBV7-6 and J usage is TRBJ1-5, with D tentatively TRBD1 (6 bases). Per the germline V gene, CDR1 is SGHVS and CDR2 is FNYEAQ. Trimming pared 0 bases from V and 6 bases from J, leaving 9 bases between. The CDR3 spans 14 residues. The CDR3 reads CASSLAGGGQPQHF. In DNA, the CDR3 is TGTGCCAGCAGCTTAGCAGGGGGAGGTCAGCCCCAGCATTTT.

This clone came up a few times. This chain connects TRBV5-1 to TRBJ2-5; D is undetermined. Germline V gene sequence: CDR1 SGHRS, CDR2 YFSETQ. The CDR3 is made up of 14 amino acids. Trimming took off 5 bases at V and 0 bases at J, with 11 bases between the two ends. CDR3 bases: TGCGCCAGCAGGGTCTTCTCCAACCAAGAGACCCAGTACTTC. Protein: CASRVFSNQETQYF.

CDR3 DNA sequence: TGTGCCACCAGCAGAGCCTCGGGGGATGAGCAGTTCTTC. This sequence encodes CATSRASGDEQFF. The chain is built from TRBV15 and TRBJ2-1; tentative D call: TRBD2 (6 bases). In germline, CDR1 is LNHNV, CDR2 YYDKDF (reference sequence). This CDR3 has 13 amino acids. Deletions cut 1 base from V and 8 bases from J, with 9 bases between.

This sequence joins TRBV9 and TRBJ1-1; D remains unclear. The CDR3 covers 12 residues. CDR1 and CDR2 (germline): SGDLS, YYNGEE. V was shortened by 5 bases and J by 4 bases, with 9 bases between the two germline ends. In nucleotides, the CDR3 is TGTGCCAGCAGTGAGGGCGCCACTGAAGCTTTCTTT. This sequence encodes CASSEGATEAFF.

This chain joins TRBV13 and TRBJ2-1, with 7 bases fitting TRBD1. This CDR3 has 15 residues. Germline V gene data show CDR1 as PRHDT and CDR2 as FYEKMQ (reference sequence). The J segment lost 5 bases and the V segment lost 0 bases, leaving 4 bases of the junction unmatched. The CDR3 region has the DNA TGTGCCAGCAGCTTAGGACTTGGACAGGACAATGAGCAGTTCTTC. It encodes CASSLGLGQDNEQFF.

The CDR3 sequence is CASSEAYTGGLSNQPQHF. DNA of the CDR3: TGTGCCAGCAGTGAAGCTTATACAGGGGGCTTAAGCAATCAGCCCCAGCATTTT. V is TRBV2 and J is TRBJ1-5; TRBD1 matches 9 bases. Germline trimming cut 0 bases from V and 1 base from J; bases unmatched to any gene: 7. The CDR3 contains 18 residues. Germline V lookup: CDR1 SNHLY, CDR2 FYNNEI.

This chain joins TRBV6-1 and TRBJ1-5, with TRBD1 as a possible D gene (5 bases). Trimming cost V 5 bases and J 4 bases, with 12 bases left between them. Per germline, CDR1 MNHNS and CDR2 SASEGT. The CDR3 is made up of 14 amino acids. This CDR3 is CASSYTGTNQPQHF. The CDR3 DNA is TGTGCCAGCAGTTATACAGGAACAAATCAGCCCCAGCATTTT.

This clone showed up just a few times. The gene calls are TRBV2 and TRBJ2-1, with D possibly being TRBD2 (6 bases). This CDR3 contains 12 residues. The V and J ends lost 3 bases and 10 bases respectively, with 10 bases between them. Germline V lookup: CDR1 SNHLY, CDR2 FYNNEI. CDR3 residues: CASSDGSLEQFF. Here the CDR3 DNA reads TGTGCCAGCAGTGACGGGAGCCTCGAGCAGTTCTTC.